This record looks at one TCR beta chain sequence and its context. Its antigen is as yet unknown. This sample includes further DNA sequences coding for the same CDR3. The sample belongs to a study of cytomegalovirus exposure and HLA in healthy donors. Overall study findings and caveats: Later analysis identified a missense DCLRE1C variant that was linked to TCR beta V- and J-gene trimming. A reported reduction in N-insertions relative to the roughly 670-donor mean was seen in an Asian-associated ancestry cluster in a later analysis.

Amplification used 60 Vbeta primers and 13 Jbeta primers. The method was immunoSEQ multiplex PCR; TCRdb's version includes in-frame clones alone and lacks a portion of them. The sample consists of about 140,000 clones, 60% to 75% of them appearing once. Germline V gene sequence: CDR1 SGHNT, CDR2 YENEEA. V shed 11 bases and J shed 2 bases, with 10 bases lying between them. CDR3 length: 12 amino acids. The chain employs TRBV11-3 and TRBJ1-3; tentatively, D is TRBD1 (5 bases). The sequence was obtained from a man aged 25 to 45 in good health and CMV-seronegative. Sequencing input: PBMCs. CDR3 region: CASRGTGNTIYF. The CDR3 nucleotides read TGTGCCTCGCGGGGGACTGGAAACACCATATATTTT.